The 28 T cell receptor beta chains reported below all come from one sample, sequenced in a study of shared clonotypes between healthy human individuals. TCRdb's copy holds only in-frame clones and misses some; the assay was immunoSEQ multiplex PCR. This sample carries about 1 million clones, 65% to 75% of them seen once, and the ten largest clones take around 1.5%. Sequencing was performed on memory CD4+ T cells sorted from blood. As for subset: CD45RA-negative fraction. The receptor set was obtained from a man aged 18 to 30 in good health.

The J gene is TRBJ1-1, the V gene TRBV19; TRBD1 matches 8 bases. Trimming removed 8 bases from V and 4 bases from J; junction bases left unmatched: 9. CDR3 length: 14 residues. Germline CDR1 is LNHDA and CDR2 is SQIVND (reference sequence). For the CDR3, the DNA is TGTGCCAGTGGACAGGGTAATTTGGGCACTGAAGCTTTCTTT. Protein sequence: CASGQGNLGTEAFF. The variable domain in full, completed from reference TRBV19 and TRBJ1-1, reads DGGITQSPKYLFRKEGQNVTLSCEQNLNHDAMYWYRQDPGQGLRLIYYSQIVNDFQKGDIAEGYSVSREKKESFPLTVTSAQKNPTAFYLCASGQGNLGTEAFFGQGTRLTVV.

This clone was counted once. The J gene is TRBJ1-6, the V gene TRBV10-2; 8 bases agree with TRBD1. The V gene's germline CDR1 is WSHSY and CDR2 SAAADI. Trimming took 6 bases from V and 4 from J; bases not matched to a gene: 14. The CDR3 contains 18 residues. CDR3 coding DNA: TGCGCCAGCAGCTATAAAACTGGACAGGGCAATTATAATTCACCCCTCCACTTT. Amino acids: CASSYKTGQGNYNSPLHF.

This clone was recorded once. The rearrangement joins TRBV10-3 to TRBJ2-2; 8 bases agree with TRBD2. The germline V gene encodes CDR1 ENHRY and CDR2 SYGVKD. This CDR3 spans 14 amino acids. V lost 10 bases to trimming and J lost 0 bases; unmatched junction nucleotides: 4. CDR3 sequence: CATGGGTNTGELFF. DNA for the CDR3: TGTGCCACCGGGGGGGGGACGAACACCGGGGAGCTGTTTTTT.

This sequence joins TRBV29-1 and TRBJ1-1, with TRBD1 identical over 9 bases. Germline loops: CDR1 SQVTM, CDR2 ANQGSEA. This CDR3 is 13 amino acids long. V dropped 6 bases and J dropped 11; count of bases not matched to a gene: 13. CDR3 sequence reads: CSVLDGTGYLAFF. As DNA, the CDR3 is TGCAGCGTACTGGACGGGACAGGGTATTTGGCTTTCTTT.

The chain couples TRBV6-5 to TRBJ1-5, with D unresolved. This CDR3 spans 13 amino acids. The V end was cut by 4 bases, the J end by 4 bases, with 8 bases between. Germline V gene data show CDR1 as MNHEY and CDR2 as SVGAGI. CDR3 bases: TGTGCCAGCAGTTTTGGGTTGAATCAGCCCCAGCATTTT. This gives the protein CASSFGLNQPQHF.

This chain joins TRBV5-1 and TRBJ1-2, with D perhaps matching TRBD1 (5 bases). V lost 4 bases and J 5 bases, leaving 18 bases between the germline ends. Per the germline V gene, CDR1 is SGHRS and CDR2 is YFSETQ. This CDR3 region has 15 residues. CDR3 nucleotides: TGCGCCAGCAGCCTAGGGGACGGTGTCAATTATGGCTACACCTTC. This sequence encodes CASSLGDGVNYGYTF.

V is TRBV5-1 and J is TRBJ2-7, with 8 bases fitting TRBD1. The germline gives CDR1 SGHRS, CDR2 YFSETQ. The CDR3 is made up of 14 amino acids. V trimming: 3 bases; J trimming: 6 bases; junction bases outside the gene matches: 8. In DNA, the CDR3 is TGCGCCAGCAGCTCGACAGGGGAGAGGGGCGAGCAGTACTTC. Its protein is CASSSTGERGEQYF.

The rearrangement joins TRBV19 to TRBJ1-2; no definite D call. The germline gives CDR1 LNHDA, CDR2 SQIVND (reference sequence). V lost 3 bases, J lost 6 bases, and 11 bases lay in between. The CDR3 totals 13 residues. In DNA, the CDR3 is TGTGCCAGTAGTATTGTCCAGGTTGATGGCTACACCTTC. Its protein product is CASSIVQVDGYTF. Using reference TRBV19 and TRBJ1-2 for the parts outside the CDR3, the full variable domain is DGGITQSPKYLFRKEGQNVTLSCEQNLNHDAMYWYRQDPGQGLRLIYYSQIVNDFQKGDIAEGYSVSREKKESFPLTVTSAQKNPTAFYLCASSIVQVDGYTFGSGTRLTVV.

The chain recombines TRBV9 with TRBJ2-7, with a weak D call TRBD2 (6 bases). Trimming removed 4 bases at V and 3 bases at J, with 11 bases between. The CDR3 loop spans 13 amino acids. CDR1 and CDR2 (germline): SGDLS, YYNGEE. For the CDR3, the DNA is TGTGCCAGCAGCCCCCGACTAGACTACGAGCAGTACTTC. It codes for CASSPRLDYEQYF.

This chain joins TRBV28 and TRBJ2-5; 10 bases line up with TRBD1. The end of the DNA is better explained by TRBJ2-7, so the J call may be wrong. CDR3 size: 15 residues. CDR1 MDHEN and CDR2 SYDVKM come from the germline V gene. The chain's CDR3 is CASSAPGQGIYEQYF. The CDR3, as DNA: TGTGCCAGCAGTGCCCCGGGACAGGGGATTTACGAGCAGTACTTC.

This clone was picked up a small number of times. The chain has TRBV5-1 and TRBJ1-6; 7 positions match TRBD1. Germline assignment: CDR1 SGHRS and CDR2 YFSETQ. The V and J ends lost 3 bases and 5 bases, in that order; junction bases with no gene match: 2. The CDR3 contains 14 residues. The CDR3 DNA is TGCGCCAGCAGCTACGGGACAGATAATTCACCCCTCCACTTT. Translating it yields CASSYGTDNSPLHF.

This clone was seen only a few times. This sequence joins TRBV21-1 and TRBJ1-5. TRBV21-1 is listed as a pseudogene. The CDR3 has 15 amino acids. CDR3 in amino acids: CASSKVRPESQPQHF. In nucleotides, the CDR3 is TGTGCCAGCAGCAAAGTTCGTCCGGAGAGTCAGCCCCAGCATTTT.

This clone occurred many times. The identical CDR3 is also encoded by other nucleotide sequences in the sample. The chain recombines TRBV18 with TRBJ1-2; 8 nucleotides align to TRBD1. The germline V gene has CDR1 KGHSH and CDR2 LQKENI. Trimming at V came to 3 bases and at J to 3 bases, leaving 0 bases not matched to a gene. The CDR3 extends over 13 amino acids. The CDR3 protein is CASSPGQDYGYTF. As DNA, the CDR3 is TGTGCCAGCTCACCGGGACAGGACTATGGCTACACCTTC.

This chain uses TRBV10-1 with TRBJ2-2; D perhaps matches TRBD1 (6 bases). Germline V gives CDR1 WNHNN, CDR2 SYGVQD (reference sequence). Trimming removed 6 bases at V and 6 bases at J, with 8 bases between. This CDR3 spans 12 amino acids. The CDR3 loop is CASRAGAGELFF. The CDR3 DNA is TGCGCCAGCAGGGCAGGGGCCGGGGAGCTGTTTTTT.

V gene TRBV15 combines with J gene TRBJ2-2; D is ambiguous. There are 15 residues in the CDR3. Germline V gene lookup returns CDR1 LNHNV and CDR2 YYDKDF (reference sequence). Trimming cost V 0 bases and J 2 bases, with 7 bases left between them. CDR3 in DNA: TGTGCCACCAGCAGAGATTCCCCAAACACCGGGGAGCTGTTTTTT. Encoded protein: CATSRDSPNTGELFF.

This chain joins TRBV6-1 and TRBJ1-1; possibly TRBD1 for D (5 bases). The CDR3 consists of 13 residues. Trimming cost V 1 base and J 5 bases, with 8 bases left between them. CDR1 is MNHNS and CDR2 is SASEGT in the germline V gene. The CDR3 region is CASSEGGWTEAFF. The DNA of the CDR3 is TGTGCCAGCAGTGAAGGGGGGTGGACTGAAGCTTTCTTT.

The chain uses TRBV15 and TRBJ2-1; 10 bases line up with TRBD1. Unmatched junction bases numbered 9, after V lost 1 base and J lost 0 bases. The CDR3 runs 19 residues. Germline CDR1 is LNHNV and CDR2 is YYDKDF (reference sequence). The CDR3 is CATSRGGGQGFGSYNEQFF. The CDR3, as DNA: TGTGCCACCAGCAGAGGAGGGGGACAGGGGTTTGGCTCCTACAATGAGCAGTTCTTC.

The chain couples TRBV27 to TRBJ2-7, with D possibly being TRBD2 (5 bases). In germline, CDR1 is MNHEY, CDR2 SMNVEV (reference sequence). V lost 4 bases and J lost 2, with 12 bases in between. The CDR3 contains 14 residues. The CDR3 coding sequence is TGTGCCAGCAGTTCAGTCCGGGATACCTACGAGCAGTACTTC. Protein sequence: CASSSVRDTYEQYF.

This clone came up many times. This chain uses TRBV29-1 with TRBJ1-2, with a weak D call TRBD1 (5 bases). In germline, CDR1 is SQVTM, CDR2 ANQGSEA. This CDR3 is built from 14 residues. V lost 7 bases to trimming and J lost 3 bases, with 18 bases between them. The DNA of the CDR3 is TGCAGCGCCTGCTTTATGGGAGGGGACTATGGCTACACCTTC. This codes for CSACFMGGDYGYTF.

The V and J genes are TRBV4-1 and TRBJ2-7, with 9 positions matching TRBD2. Germline V lookup: CDR1 MGHRA, CDR2 YSYEKL. V was pared by 0 bases and J by 0 bases, with 6 bases of the junction left unmatched. The CDR3 covers 17 residues. This CDR3 is CASSQEVAGVSSYEQYF. The CDR3 DNA is TGCGCCAGCAGCCAAGAAGTAGCGGGGGTTTCCTCCTACGAGCAGTACTTC.

The chain employs TRBV27 and TRBJ2-6, with no clear D. The length of the CDR3 is 13 residues. Trimming took 6 bases from V and 4 from J, leaving 7 bases between them. Per germline, CDR1 MNHEY and CDR2 SMNVEV (reference sequence). CDR3 bases: TGTGCCAGCAGCCTCCAGGGGGCCAACGTCCTGACTTTC. This sequence encodes CASSLQGANVLTF. Together with reference TRBV27 and TRBJ2-6, the CDR3 gives the full variable domain: EAQVTQNPRYLITVTGKKLTVTCSQNMNHEYMSWYRQDPGLGLRQIYYSMNVEVTDKGDVPEGYKVSRKEKRNFPLILESPSPNQTSLYFCASSLQGANVLTFGAGSRLTVL.

Comment on this clone: This sample includes further DNA sequences coding for the same CDR3. The rearrangement links TRBV5-6 to TRBJ2-5; D tentatively reads TRBD1 or TRBD2 (5 bases each). Germline V gene sequence: CDR1 SGHDT, CDR2 YYEEEE. V lost 4 bases, J lost 5 bases, and 12 bases lay in between. CDR3 length: 13 amino acids. The CDR3 protein is CASSLGRGETQYF. In DNA, the CDR3 is TGTGCCAGCAGCCTGGGGCGCGGGGAGACCCAGTACTTC.

The V gene is TRBV18, the J gene TRBJ2-5, with a possible D match to TRBD1 (6 bases). This CDR3 is 12 amino acids long. V was shortened by 5 bases and J by 4 bases, with 8 bases between the two germline ends. Germline lookup yields CDR1 KGHSH and CDR2 LQKENI. CDR3 nucleotides: TGTGCCAGCTCAGCAGGGGCAGAGACCCAGTACTTC. Residues: CASSAGAETQYF.

The DNA of the CDR3 is TGTGCCAGAAGCTACGCAGGACAGGCATGGGCATCGCGCAATCAGCCCCAGCATTTT. This codes for CARSYAGQAWASRNQPQHF. This chain uses TRBV5-3 with TRBJ1-5; the match to TRBD1 covers 7 bases. TRBV5-3 is an ORF, and what it does is uncertain. The CDR3 has 19 residues. The V gene end was trimmed by 3 bases and the J gene end by 2 bases; junction bases not matched to a gene: 17.

The chain uses TRBV6-1 and TRBJ1-2; 7 bases agree with TRBD1. V lost 4 bases, J lost 4 bases, and 9 bases stayed unmatched. From germline, CDR1 is MNHNS and CDR2 SASEGT. The CDR3 totals 15 residues. The CDR3 DNA is TGTGCCAGCAGTGCAACGTCGACAGGGACCTATGGCTACACCTTC. It translates to CASSATSTGTYGYTF.

V is TRBV9 and J is TRBJ1-1, with a weak D call TRBD1 (6 bases). The V end lost 2 bases, the J end lost 3 bases, and 11 bases lay between the germline ends. CDR1 is SGDLS and CDR2 is YYNGEE in the germline V gene. This CDR3 is 14 amino acids long. CDR3 nucleotide sequence: TGTGCCAGCAGCGTCGGACAGATTCACACTGAAGCTTTCTTT. This codes for CASSVGQIHTEAFF.

This chain joins TRBV19 and TRBJ1-2, with a tentative D call TRBD1 (5 bases). The ends were cut back, 5 bases at V and 8 bases at J, with 12 bases in the middle. The CDR3 has 12 residues. The germline gives CDR1 LNHDA, CDR2 SQIVND (reference sequence). Here the CDR3 DNA reads TGTGCCAGTAGTGTGAGGGGACGGGGCTACACCTTC. Its translation is CASSVRGRGYTF.

The V and J genes are TRBV9 and TRBJ2-1; tentatively, D is TRBD1 (6 bases). The CDR3 consists of 16 residues. Germline V CDR1 and CDR2: SGDLS, YYNGEE. V was pared by 0 bases and J by 4 bases, with 14 bases between. CDR3 residues: CASSVEDRNEYNEQFF. CDR3 in DNA: TGTGCCAGCAGCGTAGAAGACAGGAATGAATACAATGAGCAGTTCTTC.